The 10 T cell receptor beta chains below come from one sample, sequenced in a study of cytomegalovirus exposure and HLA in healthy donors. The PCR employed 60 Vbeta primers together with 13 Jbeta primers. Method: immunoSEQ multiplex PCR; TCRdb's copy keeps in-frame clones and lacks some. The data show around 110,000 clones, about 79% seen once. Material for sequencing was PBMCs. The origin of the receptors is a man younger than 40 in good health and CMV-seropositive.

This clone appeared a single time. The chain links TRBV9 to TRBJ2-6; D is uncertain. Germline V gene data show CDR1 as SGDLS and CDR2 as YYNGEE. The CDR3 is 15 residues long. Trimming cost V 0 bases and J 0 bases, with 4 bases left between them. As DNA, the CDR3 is TGTGCCAGCAGCGTAGCTCCCTCTGGGGCCAACGTCCTGACTTTC. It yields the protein CASSVAPSGANVLTF.

CDR3 sequence reads: CASSQSGAGGYYEQYF. The CDR3 DNA reads TGCGCCAGCAGTCAATCGGGAGCGGGGGGGTACTACGAGCAGTACTTC. The chain has TRBV23-1 and TRBJ2-7; 10 bases are a match to TRBD2. Being an ORF, TRBV23-1 has a function that is uncertain. The CDR3 runs to 16 residues. The V segment lost 0 bases and the J segment 3 bases; nucleotides outside the gene matches: 5.

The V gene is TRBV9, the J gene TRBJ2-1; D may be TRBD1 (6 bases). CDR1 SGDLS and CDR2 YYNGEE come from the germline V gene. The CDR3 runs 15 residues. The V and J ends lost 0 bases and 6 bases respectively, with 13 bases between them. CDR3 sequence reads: CASSVGAGVFNEQFF. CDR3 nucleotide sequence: TGTGCCAGCAGCGTAGGGGCAGGGGTTTTCAATGAGCAGTTCTTC.

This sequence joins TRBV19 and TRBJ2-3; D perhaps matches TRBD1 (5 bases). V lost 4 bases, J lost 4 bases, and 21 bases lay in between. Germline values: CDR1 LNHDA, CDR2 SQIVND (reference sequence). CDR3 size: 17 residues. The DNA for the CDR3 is TGTGCCAGTAGTAGATCGTCAGGGTACGGTAGGTCAGATACGCAGTATTTT. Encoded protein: CASSRSSGYGRSDTQYF.

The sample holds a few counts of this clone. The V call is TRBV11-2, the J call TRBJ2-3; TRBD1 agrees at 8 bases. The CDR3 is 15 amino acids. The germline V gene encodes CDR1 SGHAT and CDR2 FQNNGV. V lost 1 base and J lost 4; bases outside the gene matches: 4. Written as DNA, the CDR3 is TGTGCCAGCAGCTTAGCGCCAGGGGGCGCAGATACGCAGTATTTT. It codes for CASSLAPGGADTQYF.

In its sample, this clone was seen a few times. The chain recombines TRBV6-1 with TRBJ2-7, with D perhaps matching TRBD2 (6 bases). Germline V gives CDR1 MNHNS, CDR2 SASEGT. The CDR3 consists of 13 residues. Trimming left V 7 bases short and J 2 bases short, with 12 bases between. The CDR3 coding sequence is TGTGCCAGCACGGAGGGGTGGCCCTACGAGCAGTACTTC. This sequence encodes CASTEGWPYEQYF.

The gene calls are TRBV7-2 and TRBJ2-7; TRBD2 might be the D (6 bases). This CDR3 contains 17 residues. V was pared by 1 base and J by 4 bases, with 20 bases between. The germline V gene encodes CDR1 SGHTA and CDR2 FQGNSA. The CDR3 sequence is CASSLGPAWRDIYEQYF. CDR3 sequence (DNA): TGTGCCAGCAGCTTAGGTCCGGCCTGGCGGGATATTTACGAGCAGTACTTC.

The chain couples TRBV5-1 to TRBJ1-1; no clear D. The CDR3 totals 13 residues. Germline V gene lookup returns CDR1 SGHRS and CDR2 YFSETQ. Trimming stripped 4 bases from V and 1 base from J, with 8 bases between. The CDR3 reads CASSPLANTEAFF. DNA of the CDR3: TGCGCCAGCAGCCCTTTGGCGAACACTGAAGCTTTCTTT.

CDR3 residues: CASIYRQGASTEAFF. CDR3 in DNA: TGTGCCAGCATTTATAGGCAGGGGGCGTCCACTGAAGCTTTCTTT. V gene TRBV6-5 combines with J gene TRBJ1-1, with 8 bases matching TRBD1. This CDR3 is built from 15 residues. The V segment lost 7 bases and the J segment 4 bases; nucleotides outside the gene matches: 11. Germline V gene data show CDR1 as MNHEY and CDR2 as SVGAGI.

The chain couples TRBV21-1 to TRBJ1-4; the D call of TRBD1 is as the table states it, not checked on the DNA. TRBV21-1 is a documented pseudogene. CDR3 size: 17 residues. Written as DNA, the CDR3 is TGTGCCAGCAGCAAAGGATGGGCAGGCGTTACTAATGAAAAACTGTTTTTT. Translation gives CASSKGWAGVTNEKLFF.